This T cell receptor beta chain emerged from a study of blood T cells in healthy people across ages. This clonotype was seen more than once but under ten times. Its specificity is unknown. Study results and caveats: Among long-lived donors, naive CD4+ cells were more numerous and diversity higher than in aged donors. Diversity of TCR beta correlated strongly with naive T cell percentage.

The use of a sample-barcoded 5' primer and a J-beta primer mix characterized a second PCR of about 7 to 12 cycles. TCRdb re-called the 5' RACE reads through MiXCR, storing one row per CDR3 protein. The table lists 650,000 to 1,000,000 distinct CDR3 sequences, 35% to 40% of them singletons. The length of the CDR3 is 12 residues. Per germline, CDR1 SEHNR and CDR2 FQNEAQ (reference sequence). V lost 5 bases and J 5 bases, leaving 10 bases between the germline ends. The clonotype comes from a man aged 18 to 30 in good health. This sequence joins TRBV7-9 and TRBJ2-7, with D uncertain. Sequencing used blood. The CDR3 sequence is CASSPVYDEQYF. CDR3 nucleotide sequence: TGTGCCAGCAGCCCGGTCTATGACGAGCAGTACTTC.